The 9 T cell receptor beta chains below come from one sample, sequenced in a study of T-cell reconstitution after alpha-beta-depleted transplantation in children. As it was prepared, the TCRbeta library received unique molecular identifiers. From the PCR reads, TCRdb called clonotypes with MiXCR, one entry per CDR3 protein. The sample carries about 77,000 distinct CDR3 sequences, 15% to 20% recorded once. The sequencing used PBMCs, mostly from graft donor cells, collected 360 days after TCRalphabeta/CD19-depleted stem cell transplant. The origin of the receptors is a male patient between 2 and 10 years old who had a stem cell transplant for acute lymphoblastic leukemia, so the T cells may come from the graft donor.

The gene calls are TRBV25-1 and TRBJ2-3, with 13 positions matching TRBD2. J gave up 5 bases and V 2 bases, and 13 bases lay outside the gene matches. Germline V gene sequence: CDR1 MGHDK, CDR2 SYGVNS. This CDR3 is 19 amino acids long. The CDR3 coding sequence is TGTGCCAGCAGTGAACGCACCGCTCAACTAGCGGGAGGGAGAGATACGCAGTATTTT. Translated, it gives CASSERTAQLAGGRDTQYF.

The chain uses TRBV10-3 and TRBJ2-1, with TRBD2 identical over 12 bases. Germline-derived CDR1 and CDR2 are ENHRY and SYGVKD. The CDR3 loop spans 17 amino acids. V dropped 0 bases and J dropped 9; count of bases not matched to a gene: 9. The CDR3 DNA is TGTGCCATCAGTGAGTCTCAGACTAGCGGGAGACGGGGTGAGCAGTTCTTC. It codes for CAISESQTSGRRGEQFF.

This clonotype was found a few times. The V and J genes are TRBV5-1 and TRBJ2-3; D unclear. The CDR3 extends over 15 amino acids. The germline gives CDR1 SGHRS, CDR2 YFSETQ. Trimming pared 7 bases from V and 0 bases from J, leaving 15 bases between. CDR3 sequence reads: CASYYSVLSTDTQYF. CDR3 DNA sequence: TGCGCCAGCTATTACTCGGTACTTAGCACAGATACGCAGTATTTT. Variable domain in full (rest from reference TRBV5-1 and TRBJ2-3): KAGVTQTPRYLIKTRGQQVTLSCSPISGHRSVSWYQQTPGQGLQFLFEYFSETQRNKGNFPGRFSGRQFSNSRSEMNVSTLELGDSALYLCASYYSVLSTDTQYFGPGTRLTVL.

This clonotype was seen a handful of times. The CDR3 DNA reads TGTGCCAGCAGTTTAGCGGGGGCGGCGTACGAGCAGTACTTC. Translation: CASSLAGAAYEQYF. The V gene is TRBV27, the J gene TRBJ2-7, with TRBD2 as a possible D gene (7 bases). The V end lost 2 bases, the J end lost 4 bases, and 12 bases lay between the germline ends. The germline V gene encodes CDR1 MNHEY and CDR2 SMNVEV (reference sequence). CDR3 length: 14 amino acids.

The genes are TRBV11-1 and TRBJ2-7; 10 bases match TRBD2. Germline V lookup: CDR1 SGHAT, CDR2 FQDESV (reference sequence). Trimming at V came to 3 bases and at J to 3 bases, leaving 5 bases not matched to a gene. The CDR3 spans 15 residues. For the CDR3, the DNA is TGTGCCAGCAGCTTCGGAGCGGGAGGGTTCTACGAGCAGTACTTC. Translated, it gives CASSFGAGGFYEQYF.

V is TRBV20-1 and J is TRBJ2-7, with TRBD2 as a possible D gene (6 bases). Germline values: CDR1 DFQATT, CDR2 SNEGSKA (reference sequence). The CDR3 extends over 12 amino acids. V lost 5 bases and J 3 bases, leaving 11 bases between the germline ends. The DNA of the CDR3 is TGCAGTGCTGTTAGCGGTTACTACGAGCAGTACTTC. Translation gives CSAVSGYYEQYF.

This clonotype occurred a few times. This chain links TRBV25-1 with TRBJ2-3; 7 positions match TRBD1. V lost 8 bases and J lost 0; bases outside the gene matches: 5. The CDR3 has 14 residues. The V gene's germline CDR1 is MGHDK and CDR2 SYGVNS. CDR3 DNA: TGTGCCAGCCAACGACAGGGCAGCACAGATACGCAGTATTTT. As protein: CASQRQGSTDTQYF.

CDR3 nucleotides: TGTGCCAGTAGATACTTCAGGGGCTCTGGAAACACCATATATTTT. Translated, it gives CASRYFRGSGNTIYF. The genes are TRBV6-5 and TRBJ1-3, with TRBD1 as a possible D gene (6 bases). V gave up 9 bases and J gave up 0 bases, with 15 bases separating them. Germline-derived CDR1 and CDR2 are MNHEY and SVGAGI. The CDR3 length is 15 residues.

This clonotype was counted between two and nine times. V gene TRBV12-3 or TRBV12-4 combines with J gene TRBJ2-1; 10 nucleotides match TRBD2. V was clipped by 5 bases and J by 0 bases; unmatched bases: 7. The CDR3 has 17 amino acids. The CDR3, as DNA: TGTGCCAGCAGTCATAGGACTAGCGGCTTCTCCTACAATGAGCAGTTCTTC. Translation: CASSHRTSGFSYNEQFF.